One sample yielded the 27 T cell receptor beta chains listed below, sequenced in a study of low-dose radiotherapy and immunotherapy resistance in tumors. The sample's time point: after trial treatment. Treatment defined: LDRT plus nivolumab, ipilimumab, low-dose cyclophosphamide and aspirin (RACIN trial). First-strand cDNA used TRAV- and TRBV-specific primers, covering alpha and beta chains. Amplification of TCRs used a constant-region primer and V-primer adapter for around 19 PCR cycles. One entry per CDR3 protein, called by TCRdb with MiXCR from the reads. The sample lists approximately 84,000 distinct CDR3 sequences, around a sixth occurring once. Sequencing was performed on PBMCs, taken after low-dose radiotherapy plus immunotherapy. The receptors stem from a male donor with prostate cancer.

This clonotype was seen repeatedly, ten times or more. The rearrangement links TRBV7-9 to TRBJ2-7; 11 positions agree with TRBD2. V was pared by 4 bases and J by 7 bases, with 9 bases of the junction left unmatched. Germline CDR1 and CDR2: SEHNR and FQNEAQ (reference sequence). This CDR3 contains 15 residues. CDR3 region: CASSSILAGVGEQYF. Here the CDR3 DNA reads TGTGCCAGCAGCTCAATACTAGCGGGAGTGGGTGAGCAGTACTTC.

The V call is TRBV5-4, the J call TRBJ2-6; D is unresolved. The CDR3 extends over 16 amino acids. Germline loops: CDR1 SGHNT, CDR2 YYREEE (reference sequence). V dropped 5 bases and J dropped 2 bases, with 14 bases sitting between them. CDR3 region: CASRVGSETGANVLTF. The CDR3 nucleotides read TGTGCCAGCAGGGTAGGAAGTGAGACTGGGGCCAACGTCCTGACTTTC.

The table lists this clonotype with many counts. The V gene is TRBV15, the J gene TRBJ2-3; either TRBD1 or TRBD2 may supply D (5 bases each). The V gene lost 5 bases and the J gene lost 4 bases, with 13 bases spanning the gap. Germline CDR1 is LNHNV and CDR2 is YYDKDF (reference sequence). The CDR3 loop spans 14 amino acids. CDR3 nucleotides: TGTGCCACCAGCGGCAGAGTGGGGGCAGATACGCAGTATTTT. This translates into CATSGRVGADTQYF. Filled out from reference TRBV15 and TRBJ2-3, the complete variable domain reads DAMVIQNPRYQVTQFGKPVTLSCSQTLNHNVMYWYQQKSSQAPKLLFHYYDKDFNNEADTPDNFQSRRPNTSFCFLDIRSPGLGDTAMYLCATSGRVGADTQYFGPGTRLTVL.

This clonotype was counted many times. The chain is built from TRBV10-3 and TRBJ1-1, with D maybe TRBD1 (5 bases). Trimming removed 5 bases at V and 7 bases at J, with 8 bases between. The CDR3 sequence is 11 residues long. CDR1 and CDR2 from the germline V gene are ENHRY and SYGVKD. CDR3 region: CAISQGIEAFF. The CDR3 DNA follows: TGTGCCATCAGTCAGGGAATTGAAGCTTTCTTT.

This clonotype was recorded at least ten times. The CDR3 DNA reads TGTGCCAGCACTAGCCCGGGGTCGGGGAGCAATCAGCCCCAGCATTTT. Encoded protein: CASTSPGSGSNQPQHF. The chain couples TRBV28 to TRBJ1-5; D not certain. CDR3 length equals 16 residues. Germline V lookup: CDR1 MDHEN, CDR2 SYDVKM. V dropped 7 bases and J dropped 1 base, with 17 bases sitting between them. The full variable domain, its missing parts supplied by reference TRBV28 and TRBJ1-5, is DVKVTQSSRYLVKRTGEKVFLECVQDMDHENMFWYRQDPGLGLRLIYFSYDVKMKEKGDIPEGYSVSREKKERFSLILESASTNQTSMYLCASTSPGSGSNQPQHFGDGTRLSIL.

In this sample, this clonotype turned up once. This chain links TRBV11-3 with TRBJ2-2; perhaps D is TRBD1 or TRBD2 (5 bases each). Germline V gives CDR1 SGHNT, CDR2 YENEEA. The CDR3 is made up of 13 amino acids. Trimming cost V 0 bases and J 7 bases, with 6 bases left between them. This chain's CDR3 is CASSLDGGGELFF. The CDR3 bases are TGTGCCAGCAGCTTAGATGGGGGCGGGGAGCTGTTTTTT. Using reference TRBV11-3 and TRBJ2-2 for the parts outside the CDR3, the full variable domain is EAGVVQSPRYKIIEKKQPVAFWCNPISGHNTLYWYLQNLGQGPELLIRYENEEAVDDSQLPKDRFSAERLKGVDSTLKIQPAELGDSAVYLCASSLDGGGELFFGEGSRLTVL.

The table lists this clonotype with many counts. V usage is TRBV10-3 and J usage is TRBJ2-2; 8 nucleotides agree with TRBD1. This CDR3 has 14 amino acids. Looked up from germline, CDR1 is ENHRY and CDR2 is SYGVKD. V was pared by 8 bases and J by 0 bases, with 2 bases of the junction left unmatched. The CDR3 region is CAIRTGPNTGELFF. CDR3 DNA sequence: TGTGCCATCCGGACAGGGCCGAACACCGGGGAGCTGTTTTTT.

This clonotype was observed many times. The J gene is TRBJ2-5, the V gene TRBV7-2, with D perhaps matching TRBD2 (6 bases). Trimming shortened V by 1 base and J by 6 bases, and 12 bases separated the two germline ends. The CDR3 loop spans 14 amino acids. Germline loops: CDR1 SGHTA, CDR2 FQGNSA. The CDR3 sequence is CASSLGGGRQTQYF. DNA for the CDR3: TGTGCCAGCAGCTTAGGAGGAGGGAGGCAGACCCAGTACTTC. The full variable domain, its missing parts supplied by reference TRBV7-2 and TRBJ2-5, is GAGVSQSPSNKVTEKGKDVELRCDPISGHTALYWYRQSLGQGLEFLIYFQGNSAPDKSGLPSDRFSAERTGGSVSTLTIQRTQQEDSAVYLCASSLGGGRQTQYFGPGTRLLVL.

The DNA of the CDR3 is TGTGCCAGCAGTTTAGGTGGGAACCTCGAGTTCGGCTACACCTTC. Amino acid sequence: CASSLGGNLEFGYTF. The chain has TRBV28 and TRBJ1-2, with D unresolved. Germline V gene lookup returns CDR1 MDHEN and CDR2 SYDVKM. Trimming took off 2 bases at V and 8 bases at J, with 18 bases between the two ends. CDR3 length: 15 amino acids.

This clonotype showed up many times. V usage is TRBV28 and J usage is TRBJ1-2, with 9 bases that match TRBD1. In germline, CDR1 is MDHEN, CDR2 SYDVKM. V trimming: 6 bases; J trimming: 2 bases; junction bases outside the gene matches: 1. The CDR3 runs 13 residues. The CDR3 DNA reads TGTGCCAGCAGCGGGACAGGGAACTATGGCTACACCTTC. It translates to CASSGTGNYGYTF.

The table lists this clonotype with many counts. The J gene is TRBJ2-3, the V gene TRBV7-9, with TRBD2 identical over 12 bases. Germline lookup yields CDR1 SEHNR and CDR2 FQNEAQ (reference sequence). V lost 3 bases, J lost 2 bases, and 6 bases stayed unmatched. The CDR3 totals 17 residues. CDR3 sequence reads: CASSFGLAGINTDTQYF. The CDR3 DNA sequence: TGTGCCAGCAGCTTCGGACTAGCGGGGATAAACACAGATACGCAGTATTTT.

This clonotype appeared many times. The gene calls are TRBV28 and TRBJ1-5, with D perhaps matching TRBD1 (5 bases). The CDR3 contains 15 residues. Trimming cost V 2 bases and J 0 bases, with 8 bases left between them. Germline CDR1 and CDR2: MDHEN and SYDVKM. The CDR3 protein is CASSLRGSSNQPQHF. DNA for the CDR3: TGTGCCAGCAGTTTAAGGGGTAGTAGCAATCAGCCCCAGCATTTT. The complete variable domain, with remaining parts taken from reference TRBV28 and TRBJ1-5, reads DVKVTQSSRYLVKRTGEKVFLECVQDMDHENMFWYRQDPGLGLRLIYFSYDVKMKEKGDIPEGYSVSREKKERFSLILESASTNQTSMYLCASSLRGSSNQPQHFGDGTRLSIL.

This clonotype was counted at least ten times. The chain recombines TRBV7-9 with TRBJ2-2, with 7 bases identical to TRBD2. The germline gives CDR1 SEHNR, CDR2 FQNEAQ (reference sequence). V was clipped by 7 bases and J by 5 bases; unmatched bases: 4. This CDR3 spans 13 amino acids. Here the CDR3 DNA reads TGTGCCAGCAAACTAGCGTCAACCGGGGAGCTGTTTTTT. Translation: CASKLASTGELFF.

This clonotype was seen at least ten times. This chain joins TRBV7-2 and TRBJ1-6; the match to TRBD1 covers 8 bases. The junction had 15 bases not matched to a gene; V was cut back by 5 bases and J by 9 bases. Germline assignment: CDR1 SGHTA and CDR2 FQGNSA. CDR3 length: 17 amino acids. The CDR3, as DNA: TGTGCCAGCAGCCCCGTGGACAGGGTCCTTCTCGGTTCACCCCTCCACTTT. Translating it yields CASSPVDRVLLGSPLHF.

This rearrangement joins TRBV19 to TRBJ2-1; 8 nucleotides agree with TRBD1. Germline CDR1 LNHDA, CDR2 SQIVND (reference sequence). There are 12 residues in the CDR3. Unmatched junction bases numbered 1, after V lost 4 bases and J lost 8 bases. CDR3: CASSTDRDEQFF. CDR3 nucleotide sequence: TGTGCCAGTAGTACGGACAGGGATGAGCAGTTCTTC.

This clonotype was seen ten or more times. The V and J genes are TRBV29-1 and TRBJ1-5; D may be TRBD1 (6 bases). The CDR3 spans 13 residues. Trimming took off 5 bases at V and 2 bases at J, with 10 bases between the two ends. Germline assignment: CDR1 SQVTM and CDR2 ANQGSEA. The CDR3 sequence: CSVSGGGNQPQHF. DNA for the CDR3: TGCAGCGTTTCCGGGGGCGGCAATCAGCCCCAGCATTTT.

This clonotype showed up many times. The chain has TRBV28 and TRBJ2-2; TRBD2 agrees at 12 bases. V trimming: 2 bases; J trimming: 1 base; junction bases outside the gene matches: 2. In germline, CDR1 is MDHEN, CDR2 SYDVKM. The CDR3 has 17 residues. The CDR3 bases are TGTGCCAGCAGTTTACTAGCGGGAGGGCGGAACACCGGGGAGCTGTTTTTT. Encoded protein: CASSLLAGGRNTGELFF.

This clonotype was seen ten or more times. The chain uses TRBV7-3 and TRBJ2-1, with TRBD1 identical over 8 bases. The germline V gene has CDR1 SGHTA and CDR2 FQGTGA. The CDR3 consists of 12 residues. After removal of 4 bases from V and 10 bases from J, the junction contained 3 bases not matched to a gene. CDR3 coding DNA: TGTGCCAGCAGCTCAGGGGGCGGGGAGCAGTTCTTC. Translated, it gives CASSSGGGEQFF.

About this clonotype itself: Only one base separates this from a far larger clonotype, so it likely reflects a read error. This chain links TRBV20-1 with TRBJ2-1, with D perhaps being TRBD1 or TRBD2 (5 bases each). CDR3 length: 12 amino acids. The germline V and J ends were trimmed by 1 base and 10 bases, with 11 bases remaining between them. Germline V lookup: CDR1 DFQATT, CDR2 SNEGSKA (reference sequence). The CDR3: CSARVLRDEQFF. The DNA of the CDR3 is TGCAGTGCTAGAGTTTTGAGGGACGAGCAGTTCTTC.

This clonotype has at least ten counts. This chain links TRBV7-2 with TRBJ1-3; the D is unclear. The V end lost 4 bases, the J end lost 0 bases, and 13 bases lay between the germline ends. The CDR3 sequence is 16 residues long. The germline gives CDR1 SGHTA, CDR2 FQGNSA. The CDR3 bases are TGTGCCAGCAGCTCTAGCCCTCTTTACTCTGGAAACACCATATATTTT. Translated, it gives CASSSSPLYSGNTIYF.

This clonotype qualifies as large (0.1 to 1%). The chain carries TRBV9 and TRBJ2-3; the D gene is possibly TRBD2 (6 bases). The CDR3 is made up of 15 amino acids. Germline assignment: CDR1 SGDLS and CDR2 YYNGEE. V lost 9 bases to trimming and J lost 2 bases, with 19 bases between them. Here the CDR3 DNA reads TGTGCCACCTCCCCGGCTAGCGAGTACACAGATACGCAGTATTTT. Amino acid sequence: CATSPASEYTDTQYF.

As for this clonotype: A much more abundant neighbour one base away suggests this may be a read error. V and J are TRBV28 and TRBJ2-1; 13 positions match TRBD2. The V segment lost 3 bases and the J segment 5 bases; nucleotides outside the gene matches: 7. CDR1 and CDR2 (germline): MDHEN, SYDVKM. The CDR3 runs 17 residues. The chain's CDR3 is CASSFRTSGSTHNEQFF. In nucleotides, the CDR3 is TGTGCCAGCAGTTTTCGGACTAGCGGGAGCACCCACAATGAGCAGTTCTTC.

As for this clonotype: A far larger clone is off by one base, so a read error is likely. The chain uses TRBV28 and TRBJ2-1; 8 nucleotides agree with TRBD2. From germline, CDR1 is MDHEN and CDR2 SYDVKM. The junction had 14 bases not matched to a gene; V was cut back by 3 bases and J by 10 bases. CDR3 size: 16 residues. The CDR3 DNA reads TGTGCCAGCAGTTTTACGTTAGCGGGACTTTCCTACGAGCAGTTCTTC. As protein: CASSFTLAGLSYEQFF.

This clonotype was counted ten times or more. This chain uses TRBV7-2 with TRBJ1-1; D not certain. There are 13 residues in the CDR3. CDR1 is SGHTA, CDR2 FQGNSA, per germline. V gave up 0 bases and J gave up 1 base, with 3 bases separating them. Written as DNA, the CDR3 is TGTGCCAGCAGCTTAGCACAGAACACTGAAGCTTTCTTT. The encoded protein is CASSLAQNTEAFF.

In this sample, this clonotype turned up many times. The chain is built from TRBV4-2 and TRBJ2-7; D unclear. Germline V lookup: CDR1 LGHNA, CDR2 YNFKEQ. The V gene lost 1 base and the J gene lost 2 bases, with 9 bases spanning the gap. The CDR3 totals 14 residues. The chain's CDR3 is CASSQGIAAYEQYF. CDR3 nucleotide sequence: TGTGCCAGCAGCCAAGGGATTGCTGCCTACGAGCAGTACTTC.

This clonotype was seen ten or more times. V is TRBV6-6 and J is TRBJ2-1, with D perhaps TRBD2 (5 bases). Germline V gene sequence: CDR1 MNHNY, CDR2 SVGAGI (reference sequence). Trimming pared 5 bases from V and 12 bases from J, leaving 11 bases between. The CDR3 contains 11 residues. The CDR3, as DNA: TGTGCCAGCAGTGACCGGGATCTGCAGTTCTTC. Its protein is CASSDRDLQFF.

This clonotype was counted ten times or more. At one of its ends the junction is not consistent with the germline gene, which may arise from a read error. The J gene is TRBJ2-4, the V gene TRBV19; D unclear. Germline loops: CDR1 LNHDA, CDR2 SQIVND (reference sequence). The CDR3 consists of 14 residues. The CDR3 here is CASSPPTARNIQYF. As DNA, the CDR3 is TGTGCCAGTAGTCCTCCGACCGCCAGAAACATTCAGTACTTC.